The 4 T cell receptor beta chains presented below share a single source sample, sequenced in a study of radiotherapy plus CTLA-4 blockade in lung cancer (dated by TCRdb to about 2018). The protocol used for the library was the immunoSEQ multiplex PCR assay. TCRdb's version of the immuneACCESS table is confined to in-frame rearrangements and falls short of the full clone set. An unresolved V gene accounts for under half of the shortfall where checked; the remainder is of unknown origin. Here the sample has about 67,000 clones; around 69% occur a single time. The ten biggest clones cover about 15% of the sample. The sample here was peripheral blood, taken from a patient treated with radiotherapy plus ipilimumab. These receptors came from a human donor with non-small cell lung cancer whose response to radiotherapy plus ipilimumab could not be evaluated. Some clones in this sample may be carry-over from other donors' samples.

The genes are TRBV5-1 and TRBJ2-1, with 11 bases aligning to TRBD2. The CDR3 totals 19 residues. V was clipped by 0 bases and J by 3 bases; unmatched bases: 11. CDR1 is SGHRS and CDR2 is YFSETQ in the germline V gene. The CDR3 DNA sequence: TGCGCCAGCAGCTTGGGAATAGTAGCGGGGGGGCCGCTCTACAATGAGCAGTTCTTC. It codes for CASSLGIVAGGPLYNEQFF.

The genes are TRBV5-1 and TRBJ2-5, with 7 bases aligning to TRBD2. With the DNA end fitting TRBJ2-7 better, the J assignment may be wrong. The germline V gene encodes CDR1 SGHRS and CDR2 YFSETQ. The CDR3 sequence is 11 residues long. The CDR3 spells CASRAGYEQYF. CDR3 DNA: TGCGCCAGCAGAGCGGGGTACGAGCAGTACTTC.

Only a few counts were recorded for this clone. The chain is built from TRBV5-4 and TRBJ1-2, with TRBD1 identical over 12 bases. The trim removed 5 bases at V and 3 bases at J, leaving 5 bases unmatched. The CDR3 has 15 amino acids. The V gene's germline CDR1 is SGHNT and CDR2 YYREEE (reference sequence). The CDR3 DNA is TGTGCCAGCAGGGGGGGACAGGGGGCCCACTATGGCTACACCTTC. Residues: CASRGGQGAHYGYTF.

The table lists this clone with a few counts. The V and J genes are TRBV5-4 and TRBJ1-1, with D perhaps matching TRBD1 (5 bases). This CDR3 has 12 residues. Germline loops: CDR1 SGHNT, CDR2 YYREEE (reference sequence). V lost 1 base and J 11 bases, leaving 12 bases between the germline ends. The CDR3 sequence is CASSLRGGAAFF. The DNA of the CDR3 is TGTGCCAGCAGCTTGAGGGGAGGGGCCGCTTTCTTT. Full variable domain (remainder filled in from reference TRBV5-4 and TRBJ1-1): ETGVTQSPTHLIKTRGQQVTLRCSSQSGHNTVSWYQQALGQGPQFIFQYYREEENGRGNFPPRFSGLQFPNYSSELNVNALELDDSALYLCASSLRGGAAFFGQGTRLTVV.